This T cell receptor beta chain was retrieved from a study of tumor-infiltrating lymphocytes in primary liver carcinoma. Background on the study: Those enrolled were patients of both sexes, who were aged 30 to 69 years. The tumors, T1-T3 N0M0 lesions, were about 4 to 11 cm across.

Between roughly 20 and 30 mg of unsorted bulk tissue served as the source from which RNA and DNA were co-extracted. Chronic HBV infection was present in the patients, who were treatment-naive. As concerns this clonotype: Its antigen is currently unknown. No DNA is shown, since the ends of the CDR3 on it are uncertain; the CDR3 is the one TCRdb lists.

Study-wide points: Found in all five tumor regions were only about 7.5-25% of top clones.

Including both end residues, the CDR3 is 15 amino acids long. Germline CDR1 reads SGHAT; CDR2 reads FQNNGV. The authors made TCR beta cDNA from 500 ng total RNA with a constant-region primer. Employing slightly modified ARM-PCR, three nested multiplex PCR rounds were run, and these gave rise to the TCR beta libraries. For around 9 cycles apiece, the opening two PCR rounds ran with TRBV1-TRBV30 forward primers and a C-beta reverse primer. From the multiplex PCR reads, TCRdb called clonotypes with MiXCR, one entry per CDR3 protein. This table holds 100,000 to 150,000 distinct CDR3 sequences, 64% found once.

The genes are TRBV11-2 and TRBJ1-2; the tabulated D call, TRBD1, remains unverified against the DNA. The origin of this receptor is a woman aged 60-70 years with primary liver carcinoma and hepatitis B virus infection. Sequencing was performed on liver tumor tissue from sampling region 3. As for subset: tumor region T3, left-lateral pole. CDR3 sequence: CASSSTSGQCYGYTF.